This TCR beta chain was captured in a study of CD8 T cells in ankylosing spondylitis. Study-level results: Made up of eight highly homologous variants, a TCR beta motif appeared characteristic of ankylosing spondylitis blood.

The CDR3 is made up of 16 amino acids. The germline V and J ends were trimmed by 4 bases and 0 bases, with 15 bases remaining between them. The germline gives CDR1 SEHNR, CDR2 FQNEAQ (reference sequence). 5'-RACE, quantitative and with molecular barcodes, yielded the TCR beta libraries. One entry per CDR3 protein, called by TCRdb with MiXCR from the 5' RACE reads. This table has some 200,000 distinct CDR3 sequences, roughly 13% appearing once. This clonotype appeared a few times. Its antigen is not known. The sequence was collected from a male donor with ankylosing spondylitis or in good health (not recorded which). The material sequenced was blood, either unsorted or a sorted T cell fraction (not recorded which). The chain is built from TRBV7-9 and TRBJ1-2, with D uncertain. The CDR3, as DNA: TGTGCCAGCAGCTCAGTAAGGATGGAAGCTAACTATGGCTACACCTTC. Amino acids: CASSSVRMEANYGYTF.